This T cell receptor beta chain was retrieved from a study of T cell responses to AZD1222 COVID-19 vaccine. With regard to this clone: Its target is unknown.

General study findings and limits: Donors were mostly white British, more females; clonal diversity possibly underestimated. Baseline serostatus was positive in only six AZD1222 recipients. Receipt of two AZD1222 doses was followed by a rise in Spike-specific TCR breadth and depth. Every sample of the repertoires postdated the peak T cell response.

Clones were read by immunoSEQ multiplex PCR, and TCRdb kept only the in-frame ones, dropping some. The table includes 100,000 to 150,000 clones, 90% detected once. Germline V gene sequence: CDR1 GTSNPN, CDR2 SVGIG (reference sequence). Trimming took off 2 bases at V and 5 bases at J, with 15 bases between the two ends. The CDR3 is 14 amino acids. The sample consisted of peripheral blood, taken on day 0 of AZD1222 vaccination. The rearrangement links TRBV30 to TRBJ1-2; D perhaps matches TRBD1 (6 bases). The receptor was derived from an adult in good health. As DNA, the CDR3 is TGTGCCTGGAGTCGCGGAGGGGGAGAGTATGGCTACACCTTC. It is translated as CAWSRGGGEYGYTF. The full variable domain, completed using reference TRBV30 and TRBJ1-2, is SQTIHQWPATLVQPVGSPLSLECTVEGTSNPNLYWYRQAAGRGLQLLFYSVGIGQISSEVPQNLSASRPQDRQFILSSKKLLLSDSGFYLCAWSRGGGEYGYTFGSGTRLTVV.